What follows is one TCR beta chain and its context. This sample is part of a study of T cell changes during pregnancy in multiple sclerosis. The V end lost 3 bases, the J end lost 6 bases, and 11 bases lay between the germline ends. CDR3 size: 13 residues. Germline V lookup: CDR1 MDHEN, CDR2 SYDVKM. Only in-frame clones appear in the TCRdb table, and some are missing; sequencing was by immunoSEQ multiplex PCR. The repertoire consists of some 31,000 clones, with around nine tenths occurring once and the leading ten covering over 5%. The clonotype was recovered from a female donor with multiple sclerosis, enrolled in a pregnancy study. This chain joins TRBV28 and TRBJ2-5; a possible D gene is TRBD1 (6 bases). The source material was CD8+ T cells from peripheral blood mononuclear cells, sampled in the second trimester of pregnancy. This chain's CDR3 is CASSFRGGKTQYF. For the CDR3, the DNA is TGTGCCAGCAGTTTCAGGGGTGGAAAGACCCAGTACTTC.